This TCR beta chain was identified during a study of shared clonotypes between healthy human individuals. Background on the study: There were three CD4 naive, three CD4 memory, two CD8 naive and one CD8 memory plates per donor. Study-level points and caveats: Blood alone was sampled, and tissue repertoires likely differ.

The authors loaded around 200 ng DNA, 28,000 or so T cell genomes, into sorted-subset replicate PCRs. Only in-frame clones appear in the TCRdb table, and some are missing; sequencing was by immunoSEQ multiplex PCR. The table records 2 million to 2.5 million clones, more than 90% of them present only once. Splitting the CD4+ cells yielded a CD45RA+ naive subset and a CD45RA-negative memory subset. V lost 4 bases to trimming and J lost 4 bases, with 11 bases between them. CDR1 and CDR2 (germline): MNHEY, SVGAGI. The CDR3 runs to 14 residues. This clone showed up just once. Its antigen remains unidentified.

The chain employs TRBV6-5 and TRBJ1-5; D is possibly TRBD1 (6 bases). Sequencing used naive CD4+ T cells sorted from blood. Sample subset: CD45RA+ positively selected. This clonotype originated in a young man in good health. CDR3 amino acids: CASSSSRGNQPQHF. DNA for the CDR3: TGTGCCAGCAGTTCCTCCAGGGGAAATCAGCCCCAGCATTTT.